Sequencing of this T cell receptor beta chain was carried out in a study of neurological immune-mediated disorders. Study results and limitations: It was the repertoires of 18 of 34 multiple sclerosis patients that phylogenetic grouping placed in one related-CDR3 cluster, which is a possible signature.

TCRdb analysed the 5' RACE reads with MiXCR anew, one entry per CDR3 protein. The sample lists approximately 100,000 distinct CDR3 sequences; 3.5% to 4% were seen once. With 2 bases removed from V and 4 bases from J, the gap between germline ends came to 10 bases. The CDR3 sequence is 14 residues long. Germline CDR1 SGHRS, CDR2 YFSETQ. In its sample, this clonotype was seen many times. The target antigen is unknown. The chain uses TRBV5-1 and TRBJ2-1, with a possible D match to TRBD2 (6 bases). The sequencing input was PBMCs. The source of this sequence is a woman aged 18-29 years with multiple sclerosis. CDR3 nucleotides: TGCGCCAGCAGCTTTTTGGGGGGATACAATGAGCAGTTCTTC. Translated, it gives CASSFLGGYNEQFF.